There are many counts of the clone carrying this TCR beta chain. Its antigen is not known. The data stem from a study of early T cells in non-severe SARS-CoV-2 infection. Turning to the study itself: Unsorted whole blood bulk RNA was sequenced, with unpaired chains.

The study's findings and limits: The study's VDJdb matching favored anti-spike CD8 responses and missed private and CD4 specificities.

Researchers attached unique molecular identifiers to individual cDNA molecules. TCRdb reanalysed the 5' RACE reads using MiXCR and keeps one entry per CDR3 protein. The data hold 86,000 or so distinct CDR3 sequences, with less than 8% observed a single time. CDR3 length: 15 residues. Germline trimming cut 5 bases from V and 7 bases from J; bases unmatched to any gene: 8. The origin of this receptor is an adult who was a healthcare worker with PCR-confirmed SARS-CoV-2 infection or an uninfected control (not recorded which). The J gene is TRBJ2-1, the V gene TRBV12-3 or TRBV12-4; 10 bases are shared with TRBD1. The sample consisted of whole blood. CDR3 DNA sequence: TGTGCCAGCAGTATAATGACAGGGGGCTTAAATGAGCAGTTCTTC. Protein: CASSIMTGGLNEQFF.